This T cell receptor beta chain was obtained from a study of blood T cell repertoires in COVID-19. Overall study: Spain, Italy and the United States supplied samples that represented acute and convalescent COVID-19. Sources were T cells, B-cell-depleted T cells, or PBMCs; the material itself was cDNA or gDNA.

Authors' analysis steps: Estimation of nucleated cell counts was performed using reference gene primer amplification. TCRdb keeps only in-frame clones here, not all; method: immunoSEQ multiplex PCR. Clonal size and the V and J genes are those of that table, whereas D and trimming came from the DNA. The profile shows around 150,000 clones, nearly 80% of them singletons. Trimming at V came to 4 bases and at J to 7 bases, leaving 11 bases not matched to a gene. The CDR3 loop spans 17 amino acids. Germline V CDR1 and CDR2: MGHRA, YSYEKL. The receptor's source is an elderly woman with acute or convalescent COVID-19. The genes are TRBV4-1 and TRBJ2-1, with TRBD2 identical over 12 bases. The specimen sequenced was peripheral blood. The CDR3 region is CASSRPRTSGDGNEQFF. CDR3 DNA: TGCGCCAGCAGCCGGCCTAGGACTAGCGGGGATGGGAATGAGCAGTTCTTC.